The next 9 T cell receptor beta chains were all read from a single sample in a study of blood T cell repertoires in COVID-19. Sequencing was performed with immunoSEQ multiplex PCR; in TCRdb, only in-frame clones are kept and a portion is missing. Counted here are approximately 36,000 clones, about 74% occurring once; the ten biggest clones make up about 10%. Sequenced input: peripheral blood. These receptors were obtained from a man aged 65 to 79 with COVID-19, enrolled during active disease.

V and J are TRBV30 and TRBJ1-5; perhaps TRBD1 as D (5 bases). Germline lookup yields CDR1 GTSNPN and CDR2 SVGIG (reference sequence). The CDR3 covers 13 residues. Trimming cost V 0 bases and J 7 bases, with 10 bases left between them. CDR3 protein: CAWSVQGDQPQHF. The CDR3 nucleotides are TGTGCCTGGAGTGTCCAGGGTGACCAGCCCCAGCATTTT.

The chain links TRBV11-1 to TRBJ1-6, with D perhaps TRBD1 (5 bases). Looked up from germline, CDR1 is SGHAT and CDR2 is FQDESV (reference sequence). This CDR3 is 13 amino acids long. Trimming took off 5 bases at V and 7 bases at J, with 9 bases between the two ends. The CDR3 loop is CASSNQGNSPLHF. DNA for the CDR3: TGTGCCAGCAGCAATCAGGGCAATTCACCCCTCCACTTT.

Only a few counts were recorded for this clone. Here the CDR3 DNA reads TGTGCCAGCAGCACCGGGATTTGGGACGAGCAGTACTTC. Amino acids: CASSTGIWDEQYF. The V call is TRBV6-5, the J call TRBJ2-7; TRBD2 might be the D (5 bases). CDR3 length equals 13 residues. Germline CDR1 MNHEY, CDR2 SVGAGI. Trimming left V 6 bases short and J 5 bases short, with 14 bases between.

This sequence joins TRBV24-1 and TRBJ2-2, with unresolved D. Germline CDR1 is KGHDR and CDR2 is SFDVKD. V was trimmed by 2 bases and J by 6 bases, leaving 6 bases between them. The CDR3 is made up of 13 amino acids. Here the CDR3 reads CATSDYKPGELFF. The DNA of the CDR3 is TGTGCCACCAGTGATTACAAACCCGGGGAGCTGTTTTTT.

J is TRBJ2-7 and V is TRBV12-5; 7 nucleotides agree with TRBD2. This CDR3 contains 16 residues. The V gene end was trimmed by 0 bases and the J gene end by 5 bases; junction bases not matched to a gene: 10. Germline V gene data show CDR1 as LGHNT and CDR2 as FRNRAP. The CDR3 is CASGLVGEAGPNEQYF. Here the CDR3 DNA reads TGTGCTAGTGGTTTGGTAGGGGAAGCGGGACCCAACGAGCAGTACTTC.

The V gene is TRBV7-9, the J gene TRBJ1-1, with D maybe TRBD1 (6 bases). The V gene lost 11 bases and the J gene lost 3 bases, with 19 bases spanning the gap. Germline CDR1 reads SEHNR; CDR2 reads FQNEAQ (reference sequence). This CDR3 comprises 14 residues. The CDR3 is CASGGGAGDTEAFF. CDR3 nucleotide sequence: TGTGCCTCCGGAGGGGGGGCAGGGGACACTGAAGCTTTCTTT.

This clone was seen once. The chain links TRBV11-2 to TRBJ1-2, with 9 bases that match TRBD1. J lost 8 bases, V lost 3 bases, and 10 bases had no gene match. The germline CDR1 and CDR2 sequences are SGHAT and FQNNGV. This CDR3 is 15 amino acids long. CDR3 coding DNA: TGTGCCAGCAGCTTTACGACAGGGGGAAGGGACGGCTACACCTTC. As protein: CASSFTTGGRDGYTF.

CDR3 sequence: CASSLQGGNEQYF. CDR3 nucleotides: TGTGCCAGCAGCTTACAGGGGGGTAACGAGCAGTACTTC. The chain is built from TRBV7-3 and TRBJ2-7; tentatively, D is TRBD1 (7 bases). V shed 2 bases and J shed 5 bases, with 10 bases lying between them. The CDR3 totals 13 residues. Germline CDR1 SGHTA, CDR2 FQGTGA.

This clone was observed a few times. V gene TRBV30 combines with J gene TRBJ2-5; 14 bases are a match to TRBD2. The CDR3 sequence is 16 residues long. Germline loops: CDR1 GTSNPN, CDR2 SVGIG (reference sequence). The V gene end was trimmed by 8 bases and the J gene end by 5 bases; junction bases not matched to a gene: 13. The CDR3 region has the DNA TGTGCCATGGGGACTAGCGGGGGCCTCAAGGGGGAGACCCAGTACTTC. Protein sequence: CAMGTSGGLKGETQYF.